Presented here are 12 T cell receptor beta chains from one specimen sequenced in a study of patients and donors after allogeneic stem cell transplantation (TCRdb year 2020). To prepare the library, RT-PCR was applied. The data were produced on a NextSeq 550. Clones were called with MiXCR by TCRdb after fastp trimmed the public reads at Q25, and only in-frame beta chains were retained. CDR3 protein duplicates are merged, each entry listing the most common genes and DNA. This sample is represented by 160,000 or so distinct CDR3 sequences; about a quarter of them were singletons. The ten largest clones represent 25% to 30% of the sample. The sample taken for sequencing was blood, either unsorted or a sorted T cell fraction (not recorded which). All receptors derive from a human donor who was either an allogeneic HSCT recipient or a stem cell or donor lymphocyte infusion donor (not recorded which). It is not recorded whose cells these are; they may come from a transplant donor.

Written as DNA, the CDR3 is TGTGCCATCAGCCCTAACAGGGTCGGTTTGACTGAAGCTTTCTTT. It yields the protein CAISPNRVGLTEAFF. The chain couples TRBV10-3 to TRBJ1-1, with D perhaps TRBD1 (6 bases). Germline CDR1 ENHRY, CDR2 SYGVKD. The CDR3 totals 15 residues. Between the trimmed V and J ends, which lost 6 bases and 5 bases, there was a span of 19 bases.

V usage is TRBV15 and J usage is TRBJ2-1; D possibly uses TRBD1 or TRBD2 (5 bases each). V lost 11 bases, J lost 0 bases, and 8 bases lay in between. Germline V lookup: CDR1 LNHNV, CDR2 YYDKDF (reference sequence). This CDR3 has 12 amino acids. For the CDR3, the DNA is TGTGCCGCAGGGACCTCCTACAATGAGCAGTTCTTC. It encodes CAAGTSYNEQFF.

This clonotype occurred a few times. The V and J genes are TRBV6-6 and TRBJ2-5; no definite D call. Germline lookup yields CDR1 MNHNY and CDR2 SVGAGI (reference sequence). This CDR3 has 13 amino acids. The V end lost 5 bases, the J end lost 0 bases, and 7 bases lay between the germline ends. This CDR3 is CASSQVDQETQYF. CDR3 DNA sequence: TGTGCCAGCAGTCAGGTGGACCAAGAGACCCAGTACTTC.

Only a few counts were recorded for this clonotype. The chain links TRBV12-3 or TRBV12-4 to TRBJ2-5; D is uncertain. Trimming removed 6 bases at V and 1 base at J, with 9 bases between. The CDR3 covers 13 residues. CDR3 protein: CASRSQFQETQYF. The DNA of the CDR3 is TGTGCCAGCAGATCTCAGTTCCAAGAGACCCAGTACTTC.

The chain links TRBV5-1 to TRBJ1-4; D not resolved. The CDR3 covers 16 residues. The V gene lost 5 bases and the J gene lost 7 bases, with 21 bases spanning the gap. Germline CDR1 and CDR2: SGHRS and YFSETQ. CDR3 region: CASRRQPEGSSEKLFF. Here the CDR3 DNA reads TGCGCCAGCAGGAGGCAGCCGGAGGGTTCGAGTGAAAAACTGTTTTTT. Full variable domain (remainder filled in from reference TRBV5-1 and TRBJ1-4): KAGVTQTPRYLIKTRGQQVTLSCSPISGHRSVSWYQQTPGQGLQFLFEYFSETQRNKGNFPGRFSGRQFSNSRSEMNVSTLELGDSALYLCASRRQPEGSSEKLFFGSGTQLSVL.

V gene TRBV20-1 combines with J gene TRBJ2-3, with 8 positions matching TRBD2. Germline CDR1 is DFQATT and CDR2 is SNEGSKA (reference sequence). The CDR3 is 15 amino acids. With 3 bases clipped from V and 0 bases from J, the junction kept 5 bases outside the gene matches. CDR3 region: CSASSGTTSTDTQYF. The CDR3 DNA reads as TGCAGTGCTAGTAGCGGGACAACTAGCACAGATACGCAGTATTTT.

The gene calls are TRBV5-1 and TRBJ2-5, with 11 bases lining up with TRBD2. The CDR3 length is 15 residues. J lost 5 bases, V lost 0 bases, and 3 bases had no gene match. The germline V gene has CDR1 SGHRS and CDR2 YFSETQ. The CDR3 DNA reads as TGCGCCAGCAGCTTGGAACTAGCGGGAGCGGAGACCCAGTACTTC. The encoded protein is CASSLELAGAETQYF.

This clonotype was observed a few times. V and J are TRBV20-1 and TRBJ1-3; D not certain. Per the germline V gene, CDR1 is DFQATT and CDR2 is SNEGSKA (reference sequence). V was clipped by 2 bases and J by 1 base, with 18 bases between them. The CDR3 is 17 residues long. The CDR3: CSARSYRQQPSGNTIYF. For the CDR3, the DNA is TGCAGTGCTAGAAGCTATCGCCAGCAACCGTCTGGAAACACCATATATTTT.

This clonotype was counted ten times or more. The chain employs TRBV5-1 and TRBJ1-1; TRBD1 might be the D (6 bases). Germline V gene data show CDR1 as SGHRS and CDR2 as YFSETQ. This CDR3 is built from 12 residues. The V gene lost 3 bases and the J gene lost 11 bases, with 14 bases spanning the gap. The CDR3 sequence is CASSWSQGEAFF. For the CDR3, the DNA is TGCGCCAGCAGCTGGTCACAGGGAGAGGCTTTCTTT.

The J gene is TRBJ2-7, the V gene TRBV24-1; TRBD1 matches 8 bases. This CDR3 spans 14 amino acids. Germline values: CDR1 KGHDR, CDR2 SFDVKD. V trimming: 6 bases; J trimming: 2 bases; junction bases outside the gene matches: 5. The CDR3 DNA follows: TGTGCCACCAGTACAGGGGGAAACCCCTACGAGCAGTACTTC. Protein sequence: CATSTGGNPYEQYF.

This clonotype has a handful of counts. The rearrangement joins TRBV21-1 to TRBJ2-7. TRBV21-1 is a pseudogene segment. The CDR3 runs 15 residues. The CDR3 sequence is CASSKALCSPYEQYF. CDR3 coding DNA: TGTGCCAGCAGCAAAGCGCTTTGTTCCCCCTACGAGCAGTACTTC.

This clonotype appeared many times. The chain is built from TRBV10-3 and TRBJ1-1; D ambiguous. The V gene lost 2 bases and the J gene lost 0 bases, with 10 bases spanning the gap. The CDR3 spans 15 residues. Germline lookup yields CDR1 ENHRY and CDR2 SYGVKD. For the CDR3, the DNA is TGTGCCATCAGTGAGATTGGAGACATGAACACTGAAGCTTTCTTT. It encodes CAISEIGDMNTEAFF.